What follows describes a single T cell receptor beta chain. At least ten counts were recorded for this clonotype. Its antigen is unknown. No much larger clone exists at a distance of one base, and base qualities are not known. The data belong to a study of early T cells in non-severe SARS-CoV-2 infection (dated by TCRdb to the early 2020s). The study in broad terms: Bulk RNA from unsorted whole blood was used for TCR sequencing, so alpha and beta chains could not be paired.

The study was a case-control design nested within a healthcare worker cohort in London, UK, with weekly nasopharyngeal swab PCR tests and blood sampling. Healthcare workers were recruited during the week of the UK lockdown, between 23 and 31 March 2020, and followed weekly for up to roughly 16 weeks. Library method: 5' RACE. The data were produced on a NextSeq 500. To correct for sequencing error and PCR bias, the TCR library protocol tagged individual cDNA molecules with unique molecular identifiers. Both TCR alpha and beta chains were sequenced, and tight co-correlation was observed between alpha and beta sequence abundances in each sample. Under the source paper's analysis protocol: Decombinator V4 was used to perform V gene, J gene and CDR3 annotation of TCR sequences. TCRs were defined as expanded if a significant change between any two time points was detected under a Poisson model with p below 0.0001. TCR abundances were normalised to the total number of TCRs sequenced per sample and were expressed as counts per million. TRAV1-2 paired with TRAJ12, TRAJ20 or TRAJ33 defined MAIT TCRs, while TRAV10 paired with TRAJ18 defined iNKT TCRs. VDJdb, accessed 1 November 2021, was searched for CMV, EBV and SARS-CoV-2 annotated TCRs, excluding TCRs annotated for multiple antigens. TCRdb's own reprocessing of the public reads used fastp at Q25 and MiXCR and kept productive beta chains. CDR3 protein duplicates are merged, each entry listing the most common genes and DNA. In this record, the V and J calls reflect TCRdb's handling and not the investigators' own analysis. The sample includes tens of thousands of distinct CDR3 sequences, with over 8% observed a single time. Around 5.3% of the sample is in the top ten clones.

Its CDR3 holds 14 amino acids, cysteine through phenylalanine. CDR3 DNA is the only sequence kept; it has 42 bases, read in frame from the first base. According to the germline V gene, CDR1 reads MNHEY and CDR2 reads SVGAGI. Unmatched junction bases come to 4, with V trimmed by 4 bases and J by 4 bases. Results the study describes overall, beyond this receptor: VDJdb matching was skewed toward anti-spike CD8 responses, so virus-specific expansions were likely underestimated and private and CD4 specificities were missed.

The chain is assembled from TRBV6-5 and TRBJ1-5; 7 central bases correspond to TRBD1. This clonotype was sampled from an adult who was a healthcare worker with PCR-confirmed SARS-CoV-2 infection or an uninfected control (not recorded which). This specimen was whole blood, taken at baseline. The nucleotide sequence reads as follows: TGTGCCAGCAGTTCACGACAGGGTAATCAGCCCCAGCATTTT. It encodes CASSSRQGNQPQHF.